The clone carrying this T cell receptor beta chain was observed a single time. The sample belongs to a study of blood T cell repertoires in COVID-19. Study-level background: T cells, B-cell-depleted T cells, or PBMCs provided the cDNA or gDNA that served as material.

Profiled with immunoSEQ multiplex PCR; TCRdb holds only in-frame clones, not every one. The sample carries around 220,000 clones, roughly 87% recorded once. The CDR3 is 16 residues long. Germline assignment: CDR1 MNHEY and CDR2 SMNVEV (reference sequence). The ends were cut back, 1 base at V and 4 bases at J, with 17 bases in the middle. Sequenced material: peripheral blood. This receptor was obtained from a man aged 35-49 years with active or convalescent COVID-19. This sequence joins TRBV27 and TRBJ2-7; TRBD1 might be the D (8 bases). The CDR3 loop is CASSLWPQQGGYEQYF. In DNA form, the CDR3 reads TGTGCCAGCAGTTTATGGCCACAACAGGGGGGGTACGAGCAGTACTTC.